The rows below give T cell receptor beta chains drawn from one sample of a study of T cell responses to AZD1222 COVID-19 vaccine. Profiled with immunoSEQ multiplex PCR; TCRdb holds only in-frame clones, not every one. Here the sample spans 90,000 to 110,000 clones, roughly 84% being singletons. The input for sequencing was peripheral blood, taken on day 0 of AZD1222 vaccination. The receptors were sampled from an adult in good health. CDR3s include the opening cysteine and the closing phenylalanine or tryptophan. A D gene is named only where the DNA matches it firmly. Clone size appears in some rows only: once, few, many, or a class for an expanded clone.

V gene	clone size	J gene	D gene	CDR3 DNA	CDR3 protein
TRBV3-1/TRBV3-2	.	TRBJ1-1	TRBD1	TGTGCCAGCAGCCACCGCACAGGGGGCCGCGGGAACACTGAAGCTTTCTTT	CASSHRTGGRGNTEAFF
TRBV20-1	.	TRBJ1-5	.	TGCAGTGCTAGTGGACAGCATCAGCCCCAGCATTTT	CSASGQHQPQHF
TRBV11-2	.	TRBJ1-1	TRBD1	TGTGCCAGCAGCTTAGATACTCTCAGGGGGGGAACTGAAGCTTTCTTT	CASSLDTLRGGTEAFF
TRBV5-4	few	TRBJ1-5	.	TGTGCCAGCAGCTTGGGGGGGGCAGGGAGCAATCAGCCCCAGCATTTT	CASSLGGAGSNQPQHF
TRBV7-8	.	TRBJ2-3	TRBD2	TGTGCCAGCAGCACCGTAGCGGGGGGGGTCACAGATACGCAGTATTTT	CASSTVAGGVTDTQYF
TRBV3-1/TRBV3-2	.	TRBJ1-1	.	TGTGCCAGCAGCCAAGCGGGCGCTAAACTGGCTTTCTTT	CASSQAGAKLAFF
TRBV12-3/TRBV12-4	.	TRBJ2-1	.	TGTGCCACCCGTACAGGAGGCCGCAATGAGCAGTTCTTC	CATRTGGRNEQFF
TRBV7-9	.	TRBJ1-1	.	TGTGCCAGCAGCCCCGTCGTTGAAGCTTTCTTT	CASSPVVEAFF
TRBV7-3	once	TRBJ2-5	.	TGTGCCAGCAGCGCAGGCCGCCTTGAGACCCAGTACTTC	CASSAGRLETQYF
TRBV30	.	TRBJ1-3	.	TGTGCCTGGAGTGGAGGGGGGCTCTCTGGAAACACCATATATTTT	CAWSGGGLSGNTIYF
TRBV11-2	.	TRBJ1-5	TRBD1	TGTGCCAGCAGCCTAGGCGGACAGGGTAGGTCCCAGCATTTT	CASSLGGQGRSQHF
TRBV25-1	.	TRBJ1-1	TRBD1	TGTGCCAGCAGTGGAGAGGGGGCGAACACTGAAGCTTTCTTT	CASSGEGANTEAFF
TRBV9	few	TRBJ1-6	.	TGTGCCAGCAGCGTAGAACCGGGGCCACCCCTCCACTTT	CASSVEPGPPLHF
TRBV9	few	TRBJ2-2	.	TGTGCCAGCAGCGTGTCAACCAACACCGGGGAGCTGTTTTTT	CASSVSTNTGELFF
TRBV28	.	TRBJ1-2	.	TGTGCCAGCAGTTTAGCGGGCCTCCCCTACACCTTC	CASSLAGLPYTF
TRBV21-1	once	TRBJ2-1	.	TGTGCCAGCAGCAAGCGGGAGTTCGATGAGCAGTTCTTC	CASSKREFDEQFF
TRBV6-1	.	TRBJ2-1	.	TGTGCCAGCAGTGAAGCGGCTAGCGCGGTGAATGAGCAGTTCTTC	CASSEAASAVNEQFF
TRBV11-3	.	TRBJ2-6	.	TGTGCCAGCAGCCCCCGCCAGCAGGCCTCTGGGGCCAACGTCCTGACTTTC	CASSPRQQASGANVLTF
TRBV9	.	TRBJ1-6	.	TGTGCCAGCAGCTCCCGGGACGGGTATAATTCACCCCTCCACTTT	CASSSRDGYNSPLHF
TRBV19	.	TRBJ1-4	.	TGTGCCAGTAGTTCGACCGGGACTATTTTTGAAAAACTGTTTTTT	CASSSTGTIFEKLFF
TRBV19	once	TRBJ1-2	.	TGTGCCAGTAGTATAGGAGGGACCTCGGGGGTATATGGCTACACCTTC	CASSIGGTSGVYGYTF
TRBV6-2/TRBV6-3	.	TRBJ2-7	TRBD2	TGTGCCAGCAGTCAACCGGGACTAGCGGGGCCACCGGGCGAGCAGTACTTC	CASSQPGLAGPPGEQYF